This T cell receptor beta chain was sequenced in a study of T-cell memory formation after mild COVID-19. About the study: Across donors, TCR clusters were largely donor specific.

Regarding the study as a whole: Researchers report contracting CD4+ clones mostly in CM and EM, with CD8+ clones in EMRA. Whether day 37 second-wave clones are SARS-CoV-2-specific was not confirmed. Clones shrinking between day 15 and 85 showed a balanced CD4/CD8 split, and those that grew later tilted toward CD4+.

TCRdb itself ran the 5' RACE reads through MiXCR, one entry per CDR3 protein. The sample holds some 300,000 distinct CDR3 sequences, approximately 22% seen once. The CDR3 contains 13 residues. Germline values: CDR1 DFQATT, CDR2 SNEGSKA (reference sequence). Trimming shortened V by 5 bases and J by 7 bases, and 17 bases separated the two germline ends. Regarding this clonotype: Its antigen is unknown.

This TCR came from a man aged 18 to 29 who had mild COVID-19 (a few samples of this study predate the infection). Cell type and time point are not known. Sequencing was done on a sample of PBMCs or a T cell subset sorted from them (not recorded which). The chain recombines TRBV20-1 with TRBJ1-1; the D is unclear. CDR3 amino acids: CSAPGPGWIEAFF. The CDR3 DNA reads TGCAGTGCTCCCGGTCCGGGGTGGATTGAAGCTTTCTTT.